The TCR beta chain described here comes from a study of T cells in Graves' hyperthyroidism and ophthalmopathy. Amplification yielded TCR beta CDR3 regions, with RNA transcripts as the source. The TCR CDR3 was amplified in a first-round RT-PCR using the HTBI primer set. Each CDR3 protein is one row after TCRdb ran MiXCR on the multiplex PCR reads. Among roughly 330,000 distinct CDR3 sequences listed, roughly 17% were seen once. At least ten counts were recorded for this clonotype. Sequencing input: blood. The source of this sequence is a man aged 25 to 45 with Graves' hyperthyroidism.

CDR3 protein: CASTHSLAGLTDTQYF. CDR3 in DNA: TGTGCCAGCACTCATAGTCTAGCGGGCCTCACAGATACGCAGTATTTT. This chain joins TRBV12-3 or TRBV12-4 and TRBJ2-3; 8 nucleotides line up with TRBD2. The trim removed 7 bases at V and 2 bases at J, leaving 11 bases unmatched. CDR3 length equals 16 residues.